The rows below give T cell receptor beta chains drawn from one sample of a study of blood T cell repertoires in COVID-19. Profiled with immunoSEQ multiplex PCR; TCRdb holds only in-frame clones, not every one. The table shows roughly 46,000 clones, with 88% occurring only once. The sequenced sample consisted of peripheral blood. The source of these receptors is a human donor with active COVID-19. The donor label of this sample is uncertain. Each CDR3 is given with its conserved first and last residue. The order of the fields is V gene, clone size, D gene, J gene, CDR3 protein, CDR3 DNA. The D gene is left open where the match is weak. Expanded clones get a size class; other rows say once, few or many, or leave the size out.

V: TRBV30; size: .; D: .; J: TRBJ1-2; CDR3: CAWMATRYTF; DNA: TGTGCCTGGATGGCCACCCGCTACACCTTC
V: TRBV27; size: .; D: .; J: TRBJ1-4; CDR3: CASSPLWSLSFEKLFF; DNA: TGTGCCAGCAGTCCACTGTGGTCACTGAGCTTTGAAAAACTGTTTTTT
V: TRBV28; size: .; D: .; J: TRBJ1-4; CDR3: CASSISLPTNEKLFF; DNA: TGTGCCAGCAGTATTAGCCTTCCAACTAATGAAAAACTGTTTTTT
V: TRBV2; size: .; D: TRBD2; J: TRBJ2-3; CDR3: CASRPGTSGGTDTQYF; DNA: TGTGCCAGCAGGCCTGGGACCTCCGGGGGGACAGATACGCAGTATTTT
V: TRBV2; size: .; D: .; J: TRBJ1-5; CDR3: CASTLPGGGNQPQHF; DNA: TGTGCCAGCACCCTACCTGGAGGGGGCAATCAGCCCCAGCATTTT
V: TRBV6-6; size: .; D: TRBD1; J: TRBJ2-3; CDR3: CASSPNRGADTQYF; DNA: TGTGCCAGCAGTCCGAACAGGGGCGCAGATACGCAGTATTTT
V: TRBV6-6; size: .; D: TRBD1; J: TRBJ1-1; CDR3: CASSSLGQGNTEAFF; DNA: TGTGCCAGCAGTTCCCTCGGACAGGGGAACACTGAAGCTTTCTTT
V: TRBV18; size: .; D: .; J: TRBJ2-1; CDR3: CASTPKPAATSYNEQFF; DNA: TGTGCCAGCACTCCGAAGCCGGCGGCCACCTCCTACAATGAGCAGTTCTTC
V: TRBV2; size: .; D: TRBD1; J: TRBJ1-2; CDR3: CASSLTGEGGYTF; DNA: TGTGCCAGCAGTCTTACAGGGGAAGGAGGCTACACCTTC
V: TRBV27; size: .; D: .; J: TRBJ2-7; CDR3: CASSPRESGQQYF; DNA: TGTGCCAGCAGTCCACGGGAGTCAGGGCAGCAGTACTTC
V: TRBV5-1; size: .; D: .; J: TRBJ1-2; CDR3: CASSLGGTALGYTF; DNA: TGCGCCAGCAGCTTGGGAGGGACTGCGTTAGGCTACACCTTC
V: TRBV6-5; size: .; D: .; J: TRBJ2-7; CDR3: CASILDFYSYEQYF; DNA: TGTGCCAGCATATTGGACTTTTACTCCTACGAGCAGTACTTC
V: TRBV6-5; size: .; D: .; J: TRBJ1-3; CDR3: CASREGGAAGNTIYF; DNA: TGTGCCAGCAGGGAGGGGGGGGCGGCTGGAAACACCATATATTTT
V: TRBV6-2/TRBV6-3; size: .; D: .; J: TRBJ1-3; CDR3: CASSTDTRSGNTIYF; DNA: TGTGCCAGCAGTACAGATACCCGCTCTGGAAACACCATATATTTT
V: TRBV6-5; size: .; D: .; J: TRBJ1-5; CDR3: CASSPTNNQPQHF; DNA: TGTGCCAGCAGTCCGACAAATAATCAGCCCCAGCATTTT
V: TRBV5-4; size: .; D: .; J: TRBJ2-2; CDR3: CASSSQVGRNTGELFF; DNA: TGTGCCAGCAGCTCTCAGGTCGGGAGGAACACCGGGGAGCTGTTTTTT
V: TRBV5-4; size: .; D: TRBD1; J: TRBJ2-7; CDR3: CASSFFGTGYDEQYF; DNA: TGTGCCAGCAGCTTTTTCGGGACAGGATACGACGAGCAGTACTTC
V: TRBV3-1/TRBV3-2; size: .; D: .; J: TRBJ1-1; CDR3: CASSQAGSGTEAFF; DNA: TGTGCCAGCAGCCAAGCGGGGTCGGGAACTGAAGCTTTCTTT
V: TRBV28; size: .; D: TRBD2; J: TRBJ2-7; CDR3: CASGERDHIYEQYF; DNA: TGTGCCAGCGGCGAGCGGGATCATATCTACGAGCAGTACTTC
V: TRBV12-3/TRBV12-4; size: .; D: .; J: TRBJ2-5; CDR3: CASNRPQETQYF; DNA: TGTGCCAGCAACAGGCCTCAAGAGACCCAGTACTTC
V: TRBV6-2/TRBV6-3; size: .; D: TRBD1; J: TRBJ2-1; CDR3: CASSYYFQTGQGKDEQFF; DNA: TGTGCCAGCAGTTACTACTTTCAGACGGGACAGGGAAAGGATGAGCAGTTCTTC
V: TRBV2; size: .; D: .; J: TRBJ2-7; CDR3: CASSEEVDGLYEQYF; DNA: TGTGCCAGCAGTGAAGAGGTGGACGGACTCTACGAGCAGTACTTC
V: TRBV28; size: .; D: .; J: TRBJ1-2; CDR3: CASSLGGGYGYTF; DNA: TGTGCCAGCAGTTTAGGGGGGGGTTATGGCTACACCTTC
V: TRBV28; size: .; D: TRBD2; J: TRBJ2-1; CDR3: CASSPTGGPGYNEQFF; DNA: TGTGCCAGCAGTCCGACGGGGGGGCCCGGGTACAATGAGCAGTTCTTC
V: TRBV27; size: once; D: .; J: TRBJ1-2; CDR3: CASSLTGANYGYTF; DNA: TGTGCCAGCAGTTTAACCGGAGCTAACTATGGCTACACCTTC
V: TRBV5-6; size: .; D: .; J: TRBJ1-5; CDR3: CASSLRFAGNQPQHF; DNA: TGTGCCAGCAGCTTAAGATTTGCGGGCAATCAGCCCCAGCATTTT
V: TRBV6-5; size: .; D: .; J: TRBJ2-3; CDR3: CASRSGRVVDTQYF; DNA: TGTGCCAGCAGGTCGGGCAGGGTAGTAGATACGCAGTATTTT
V: TRBV19; size: .; D: TRBD2; J: TRBJ2-1; CDR3: CASSYPGLAGSEQFF; DNA: TGTGCCAGTAGTTACCCTGGACTAGCGGGGTCTGAGCAGTTCTTC
V: TRBV18; size: .; D: .; J: TRBJ2-5; CDR3: CASSLHREETQYF; DNA: TGTGCCAGCTCACTCCACAGGGAAGAGACCCAGTACTTC
V: TRBV6-7; size: .; D: TRBD1; J: TRBJ2-7; CDR3: CASSRRGQYEQYF; DNA: TGTGCCAGCAGTCGCAGGGGACAGTACGAGCAGTACTTC
V: TRBV2; size: .; D: .; J: TRBJ1-6; CDR3: CASSERFHNSPLHF; DNA: TGTGCCAGCAGTGAGAGGTTCCATAATTCACCCCTCCACTTT
V: TRBV5-1; size: .; D: .; J: TRBJ2-7; CDR3: CASSLNFRGSYEQYF; DNA: TGCGCCAGCAGCTTGAATTTCAGGGGCTCCTACGAGCAGTACTTC
V: TRBV5-4; size: once; D: TRBD1; J: TRBJ2-1; CDR3: CASRDGTGGGDEQFF; DNA: TGTGCCAGTCGAGATGGGACAGGGGGTGGGGATGAGCAGTTCTTC
V: TRBV18; size: once; D: TRBD1; J: TRBJ2-7; CDR3: CASSPSRQGANEQYF; DNA: TGTGCCAGCTCACCATCGCGACAGGGGGCTAACGAGCAGTACTTC
V: TRBV30; size: few; D: .; J: TRBJ1-6; CDR3: CAGGRRESPLHF; DNA: TGTGCCGGAGGAAGGCGGGAATCACCCCTCCACTTT
V: TRBV30; size: .; D: .; J: TRBJ1-2; CDR3: CAWGDKPYGYTF; DNA: TGTGCCTGGGGGGACAAGCCTTATGGCTACACCTTC